Listed below are T cell receptor beta chains from one sample, sequenced in a study of HIV-infected patients and healthy controls. Each CDR3 protein is one row after TCRdb ran MiXCR on the 5' RACE reads. The table shows 4,500 to 7,000 distinct CDR3 sequences, with 10% to 13% occurring only once. This material consisted of blood, taken before antiretroviral therapy. All receptors come from an adult with HIV infection. Both conserved end residues are part of each CDR3. D genes are given only for firm matches. Size is omitted from some rows. Given values are once, few, many or a class for expanded clones.

TRBJ1-2 | TRBV2 | medium-sized | TRBD1 | TGTGCCAGGTCCGGACAGGGAAAATATGGCTACACCTTC | CARSGQGKYGYTF
TRBJ2-7 | TRBV6-6 | many | TRBD1 | TGTGCCAGCACCCCGACAGGGAGTGGCTACGAGCAGTACTTC | CASTPTGSGYEQYF
TRBJ1-4 | TRBV15 | medium-sized | . | TGTGCCACCAGCATCGGGCCTAATGAAAAACTGTTTTTT | CATSIGPNEKLFF
TRBJ1-5 | TRBV20-1 | few | . | TGCAGTGCTCCCGAAGCAGCGACCGTTTATAGCAATCAGCCCCAGCATTTT | CSAPEAATVYSNQPQHF
TRBJ2-1 | TRBV28 | few | . | TGTGCCAGCAGTTCCGTCCGAGGGGGAGGACAGGAGCAGTTCTTC | CASSSVRGGGQEQFF
TRBJ2-4 | TRBV20-1 | medium-sized | . | TGCAGTGCCAAGGGTCCGGGGGGCGCCAAAAACATTCAGTACTTC | CSAKGPGGAKNIQYF
TRBJ1-2 | TRBV15 | medium-sized | . | TGTGCCACCAGCAGAGTCGGGGGTAACTATGGCTACACCTTC | CATSRVGGNYGYTF
TRBJ1-1 | TRBV3-1 | many | . | TGTGCCAGCAGCCAAGTAAACGGGATGAACACTGAAGCTTTCTTT | CASSQVNGMNTEAFF
TRBJ1-2 | TRBV29-1 | medium-sized | TRBD1 | TGCAGCGCTGGGGGGACAGGGTTCGGCTACACCTTC | CSAGGTGFGYTF
TRBJ1-2 | TRBV7-8 | many | . | TGTGCCAGCAGCCGAAGCCTCAGTAACTATGGCTACACCTTC | CASSRSLSNYGYTF
TRBJ1-6 | TRBV20-1 | medium-sized | . | TGCAGTGCTAGAAGGTCCCAGGGGAGGATTTCACCCCTCCACTTT | CSARRSQGRISPLHF
TRBJ1-1 | TRBV7-6 | medium-sized | . | TGTGCCAGCAGCTTAGGCGGGGGGACTGAAGCTTTCTTT | CASSLGGGTEAFF
TRBJ1-1 | TRBV7-3 | medium-sized | . | TGTGCCAGCAGCTTAGGAATTGGGGCGATCACTGAAGCTTTCTTT | CASSLGIGAITEAFF
TRBJ1-2 | TRBV28 | medium-sized | . | TGTGCCAGCAGTTCCGAGACTTGGACTCTGATTTATGGCTACACCTTC | CASSSETWTLIYGYTF
TRBJ2-4 | TRBV20-1 | many | TRBD1 | TGCAGTGCTTCGGACAGGGCAGCCAAAAACATTCAGTACTTC | CSASDRAAKNIQYF
TRBJ1-2 | TRBV10-3 | medium-sized | . | TGTGCCATCAGTCCCGGCGGAGCTACAGTAAACTATGGCTACACCTTC | CAISPGGATVNYGYTF
TRBJ2-3 | TRBV7-2 | medium-sized | TRBD2 | TGTGCCAGCAGCTCTCTGGGGGGGAAGTCAGATACGCAGTATTTT | CASSSLGGKSDTQYF
TRBJ1-2 | TRBV5-4 | many | . | TGTGCCAGCAGCTTGTCCCAGAACTATGGCTACACCTTC | CASSLSQNYGYTF
TRBJ1-2 | TRBV19 | . | . | TGTGCCAGTAGTATCGAAGAGAACTATGGCTACACCTTC | CASSIEENYGYTF
TRBJ2-3 | TRBV5-4 | few | TRBD2 | TGTGCCAGCAGCTTCCGGCAGCGGGGTACAGATACGCAGTATTTT | CASSFRQRGTDTQYF
TRBJ2-5 | TRBV3-1 | many | . | TGTGCCAGCAGCCAAGATCGACAGAGGGTAGAGACCCAGTACTTC | CASSQDRQRVETQYF
TRBJ1-2 | TRBV7-9 | . | . | TGTGCCAGCAGCCCCCTCCCCGGTGGCTACACCTTC | CASSPLPGGYTF
TRBJ2-7 | TRBV6-5 | large | . | TGTGCCAGCAGTTACGGGGCATCCGGGACTGCCCTGTACGAGCAGTACTTC | CASSYGASGTALYEQYF
TRBJ1-2 | TRBV2 | medium-sized | TRBD1 | TGTGCCAGCAGAGGGGACAGTTCTAACTATGGCTACACCTTC | CASRGDSSNYGYTF
TRBJ2-5 | TRBV7-2 | many | TRBD1 | TGTGCCAGCAGCTTTACAGGGGATGAGACCCAGTACTTC | CASSFTGDETQYF
TRBJ1-5 | TRBV7-8 | many | . | TGTGCCAGCAGCCACTCGGCGACAGCAGGGAATCAGCCCCAGCATTTT | CASSHSATAGNQPQHF
TRBJ1-2 | TRBV27 | many | TRBD1 | TGTGCCAGCGGACCGGGACAGGGTTTTTCTAACTATGGCTACACCTTC | CASGPGQGFSNYGYTF
TRBJ2-1 | TRBV6-5 | many | . | TGTGCCAGCAGTTACGCCGACAGAAACAATGAGCAGTTCTTC | CASSYADRNNEQFF
TRBJ2-1 | TRBV20-1 | many | . | TGCAGTGCTAGAGCCCCCGTCGGGCAGTTCTTC | CSARAPVGQFF
TRBJ1-5 | TRBV6-6 | . | . | TGTGCCAGCACCCGAGGGGCAGGGGAAAACAATCAGCCCCAGCATTTT | CASTRGAGENNQPQHF
TRBJ1-1 | TRBV12-3/TRBV12-4 | . | . | TGTGCCAGCACAGGGGAGGGGGACACTGAAGCTTTCTTT | CASTGEGDTEAFF
TRBJ2-1 | TRBV6-5 | many | TRBD2 | TGTGCCAGCAGTACTAGCGGGGCCAGCTCCTACAATGAGCAGTTCTTC | CASSTSGASSYNEQFF
TRBJ2-3 | TRBV5-4 | medium-sized | . | TGTGCCAGCAGCCCCGACCTTGGCGGGGCGGCAGATACGCAGTATTTT | CASSPDLGGAADTQYF
TRBJ1-1 | TRBV12-5 | medium-sized | . | TGTGCTAGTGGTTTGGTACTGGACAGTTTCTTTCGGGAAGCTTTCTTT | CASGLVLDSFFREAFF
TRBJ1-2 | TRBV5-1 | many | . | TGCGCCAGCAGCTTTGGGGAGGTCGGTGGCTACACCTTC | CASSFGEVGGYTF
TRBJ2-7 | TRBV27 | medium-sized | . | TGTGCCAGCAGTTTGGGGCAGGGGCACGAGCAGTACTTC | CASSLGQGHEQYF
TRBJ1-2 | TRBV3-1 | few | . | TGTGCCAGCAGCCAGAGTGGGGCATCTAGTGGCTACACCTTC | CASSQSGASSGYTF
TRBJ1-5 | TRBV20-1 | . | . | TGCAGTGCTAGAAACAGTGATCAGGGCAATCAGCCCCAGCATTTT | CSARNSDQGNQPQHF
TRBJ2-1 | TRBV20-1 | many | . | TGCAGTGCTAGAGGACCGGGCCTAGGGCAGTTCTTC | CSARGPGLGQFF
TRBJ1-5 | TRBV5-6 | many | . | TGTGCCAGCAGCCTAGGGGGGGGGTTTAGCAATCAGCCCCAGCATTTT | CASSLGGGFSNQPQHF
TRBJ2-1 | TRBV14 | many | . | TGTGCCAGCAGCCAAGTAGAGTCCGGGCCAAATGAGCAGTTCTTC | CASSQVESGPNEQFF
TRBJ1-3 | TRBV20-1 | medium-sized | . | TGCAGTGCTAGAGCCGGGACGGGCAACTCTGGAAACACCATATATTTT | CSARAGTGNSGNTIYF
TRBJ2-1 | TRBV20-1 | medium-sized | . | TGCAGTGCTAGATCATTTTCCTCTTCCAAATACAATGAGCAGTTCTTC | CSARSFSSSKYNEQFF
TRBJ2-7 | TRBV6-5 | . | . | TGTGCCAGCAGTTCTTGGGACAAGGGTTTCTACGAGCAGTACTTC | CASSSWDKGFYEQYF
TRBJ1-6 | TRBV20-1 | few | . | TGCAGTGCCGGGAGGGGTAGGTTATTATCGGACGGTTCACCCCTCCACTTT | CSAGRGRLLSDGSPLHF
TRBJ1-1 | TRBV5-4 | few | . | TGTGCCACCAAACTGAACACTGAAGCTTTCTTT | CATKLNTEAFF
TRBJ2-2 | TRBV7-7 | . | . | TGTGCCAGCAGCTTTGAGTGGACTCCTTACACCGGGGAGCTGTTTTTT | CASSFEWTPYTGELFF
TRBJ2-1 | TRBV29-1 | . | TRBD2 | TGCAGCGTCGACCTAGCGGGGAGGTCCTACAATGAGCAGTTCTTC | CSVDLAGRSYNEQFF
TRBJ1-5 | TRBV5-1 | many | . | TGCGCCAGCAGCTTGGGCTGGGATCAGCCCCAGCATTTT | CASSLGWDQPQHF
TRBJ1-5 | TRBV6-5 | many | . | TGTGCCAGCAGTGCCTTCTCCCGGGGAGGCAATCAGCCCCAGCATTTT | CASSAFSRGGNQPQHF
TRBJ1-2 | TRBV2 | medium-sized | TRBD1 | TGTGCCAGCACTCGGAACGGACAGGCGTTCACCTTC | CASTRNGQAFTF
TRBJ2-1 | TRBV20-1 | medium-sized | TRBD2 | TGCAGTGCCGCAGGATTAGCGGGGGGCCCGTATAATGAGCAGTTCTTC | CSAAGLAGGPYNEQFF
TRBJ2-1 | TRBV12-3/TRBV12-4 | many | . | TGTGCCAGCAGCCGGGGCTACAATGAGCAGTTCTTC | CASSRGYNEQFF
TRBJ1-2 | TRBV12-3/TRBV12-4 | many | . | TGTGCCAGCAGTTTAAAGCTGGCGGAGCCCTATGGCTACACCTTC | CASSLKLAEPYGYTF